This T cell receptor beta chain emerged from a study of T cell clonotyping in hematopoietic cell transplantation. Overall study findings and caveats: After transplant, recipient diversity fell while pathologically expanded clonotypes grew through day 180.

For this clone: Antigen: not known.

The V end was cut by 5 bases, the J end by 5 bases, with 10 bases between. The CDR3 is made up of 12 amino acids. Looked up from germline, CDR1 is SGHDT and CDR2 is YYEEEE. Sample time point: recipient sample about 28 days before transplant, after cytoreduction. Some clones are missing from TCRdb's copy, which holds only in-frame ones; the method was immunoSEQ multiplex PCR. The sample carries some 27,000 clones, about four fifths recorded once. The sample consisted of peripheral blood mononuclear cells, taken before stem cell transplant. This TCR came from a man between 35 and 55 years old with acute myeloid leukemia. Some clones in this sample may be carry-over from other donors' samples. The rearrangement links TRBV5-6 to TRBJ1-1; D is undetermined. In DNA form, the CDR3 reads TGTGCCAGCAGAAATCAGGTAACTGAAGCTTTCTTT. Its translation is CASRNQVTEAFF.